One sample yielded the 26 T cell receptor beta chains listed below, sequenced in a study of OX40 agonist ivuxolimab in advanced cancers. Assay used: immunoSEQ multiplex PCR; TCRdb lists only in-frame clones, some missing. Of 60,000 to 85,000 clones in the sample, about nine tenths were seen once. The material sequenced was CD4+ or CD8+ T cells sorted from blood, taken in a trial of the OX40 agonist ivuxolimab. The receptors were gathered from an adult with an advanced solid tumor such as melanoma, head and neck, liver or kidney cancer.

The V call is TRBV2, the J call TRBJ2-2; D call uncertain. The CDR3 runs 13 residues. V shed 1 base and J shed 1 base, with 1 base lying between them. CDR1 and CDR2 (germline): SNHLY, FYNNEI. The CDR3 here is CASSEGNTGELFF. CDR3 sequence (DNA): TGTGCCAGCAGTGAAGGGAACACCGGGGAGCTGTTTTTT.

V usage is TRBV19 and J usage is TRBJ1-5; D gene uncertain. The CDR3 runs 13 residues. Per germline, CDR1 LNHDA and CDR2 SQIVND (reference sequence). The ends were cut back, 10 bases at V and 0 bases at J, with 10 bases in the middle. CDR3 DNA: TGTGCCACCGCCCGGCATAGCAATCAGCCCCAGCATTTT. As protein: CATARHSNQPQHF. Combining the CDR3 with reference TRBV19 and TRBJ1-5 gives the whole variable domain DGGITQSPKYLFRKEGQNVTLSCEQNLNHDAMYWYRQDPGQGLRLIYYSQIVNDFQKGDIAEGYSVSREKKESFPLTVTSAQKNPTAFYLCATARHSNQPQHFGDGTRLSIL.

This sequence joins TRBV7-2 and TRBJ2-7; 8 nucleotides align to TRBD2. V lost 2 bases to trimming and J lost 2 bases; unmatched junction nucleotides: 8. Germline CDR1 is SGHTA and CDR2 is FQGNSA. The CDR3 loop spans 16 amino acids. CDR3 bases: TGTGCCAGCAGCTTAACGGTAGCGGGGAGACCCTACGAGCAGTACTTC. As protein: CASSLTVAGRPYEQYF.

The rearrangement joins TRBV14 to TRBJ2-1; 7 bases fit TRBD1. Per germline, CDR1 SGHDN and CDR2 FVKESK. V dropped 4 bases and J dropped 3; count of bases not matched to a gene: 9. The CDR3 sequence is 16 residues long. This CDR3 reads CASSRNLGTVYNEQFF. DNA for the CDR3: TGTGCCAGCAGCCGAAATTTAGGGACAGTCTACAATGAGCAGTTCTTC.

V and J are TRBV30 and TRBJ2-4, with 10 bases lining up with TRBD1. Germline lookup yields CDR1 GTSNPN and CDR2 SVGIG (reference sequence). CDR3 length: 14 residues. V shed 3 bases and J 4 bases; nucleotides not matched to a gene: 3. The CDR3 loop is CAWSLGQGKNIQYF. CDR3 nucleotides: TGTGCCTGGAGCCTGGGACAGGGGAAAAACATTCAGTACTTC.

The chain recombines TRBV7-8 with TRBJ1-1; D uncertain. CDR1 and CDR2 from the germline V gene are SGHVS and FQNEAQ. The length of the CDR3 is 12 residues. Between the trimmed V and J ends, which lost 5 bases and 8 bases, there was a span of 12 bases. As DNA, the CDR3 is TGTGCCAGCAGCCTGTGGACGGCCGAAGCTTTCTTT. Protein: CASSLWTAEAFF.

The chain carries TRBV27 and TRBJ2-3, with 8 nucleotides matching TRBD2. This CDR3 has 15 amino acids. Germline V CDR1 and CDR2: MNHEY, SMNVEV (reference sequence). V was pared by 3 bases and J by 6 bases, with 8 bases of the junction left unmatched. As DNA, the CDR3 is TGTGCCAGCAGTTTTAAGGGCGGGAGGACGGATACGCAGTATTTT. Translating it yields CASSFKGGRTDTQYF.

CDR3 protein: CASSLVGVDEQFF. DNA for the CDR3: TGTGCCAGCAGCTTGGTAGGAGTCGATGAGCAGTTCTTC. This rearrangement joins TRBV5-4 to TRBJ2-1; D unresolved. CDR1 is SGHNT, CDR2 YYREEE, per germline (reference sequence). Between the trimmed V and J ends, which lost 0 bases and 8 bases, there was a span of 9 bases. The CDR3 is 13 residues long.

The chain is built from TRBV27 and TRBJ1-2, with D possibly being TRBD1 (5 bases). V shed 5 bases and J shed 8 bases, with 18 bases lying between them. The CDR3 contains 14 residues. Looked up from germline, CDR1 is MNHEY and CDR2 is SMNVEV (reference sequence). In nucleotides, the CDR3 is TGTGCCAGCAGTCCCGGGACGAACCAGAGGGGCTACACCTTC. The encoded protein is CASSPGTNQRGYTF.

The rearrangement links TRBV19 to TRBJ2-7; possible D gene TRBD1, 6 bases. Germline V gives CDR1 LNHDA, CDR2 SQIVND (reference sequence). The V gene lost 7 bases and the J gene lost 7 bases, with 14 bases spanning the gap. The CDR3 runs 12 residues. The CDR3 region is CASTPRGGEQYF. CDR3 sequence (DNA): TGTGCCAGTACTCCAAGAGGGGGTGAGCAGTACTTC.

The genes are TRBV28 and TRBJ2-1; 9 bases match TRBD1. The trim removed 10 bases at V and 0 bases at J, leaving 16 bases unmatched. This CDR3 contains 18 residues. Per the germline V gene, CDR1 is MDHEN and CDR2 is SYDVKM. DNA for the CDR3: TGTGCCACCAGACGAGCGACAGGGGGAGGGAGCTCCTACAATGAGCAGTTCTTC. Translation: CATRRATGGGSSYNEQFF.

This sequence joins TRBV27 and TRBJ2-7, with D possibly being TRBD1 or TRBD2 (5 bases each). The germline V gene encodes CDR1 MNHEY and CDR2 SMNVEV (reference sequence). Trimming took off 3 bases at V and 3 bases at J, with 15 bases between the two ends. The length of the CDR3 is 15 residues. DNA of the CDR3: TGTGCCAGCAGTTTTGCCGGGGCCCTTTTCTACGAGCAGTACTTC. Protein product: CASSFAGALFYEQYF.

The DNA for the CDR3 is TGTGCCAGCAGTGAATCCGCCTTGGACCTCTACAACTATGGCTACACCTTC. Protein product: CASSESALDLYNYGYTF. The gene calls are TRBV6-1 and TRBJ1-2, with D unresolved. Per germline, CDR1 MNHNS and CDR2 SASEGT. Trimming stripped 2 bases from V and 2 bases from J, with 18 bases between. This CDR3 has 17 residues.

V usage is TRBV7-2 and J usage is TRBJ2-5; D is perhaps TRBD2 (6 bases). This CDR3 contains 13 residues. CDR1 and CDR2 from the germline V gene are SGHTA and FQGNSA. V was clipped by 5 bases and J by 3 bases, with 10 bases between them. CDR3 DNA sequence: TGTGCCAGCAGCGGTGGACTAAAAGAGACCCAGTACTTC. This gives the protein CASSGGLKETQYF.

The chain has TRBV27 and TRBJ2-3, with D uncertain. Between the trimmed V and J ends, which lost 3 bases and 5 bases, there was a span of 9 bases. Germline V gene sequence: CDR1 MNHEY, CDR2 SMNVEV (reference sequence). This CDR3 region has 13 residues. CDR3 sequence (DNA): TGTGCCAGCAGTTTCATAGGGTTAGATACGCAGTATTTT. Its protein product is CASSFIGLDTQYF.

This clone came up a few times. The chain combines TRBV15 with TRBJ1-3, with D maybe TRBD1 (5 bases). The CDR3 sequence is 16 residues long. The germline V gene has CDR1 LNHNV and CDR2 YYDKDF (reference sequence). Trimming removed 0 bases from V and 2 bases from J, with 11 bases in between. Here the CDR3 reads CATSRELSTAGNTIYF. In DNA form, the CDR3 reads TGTGCCACCAGCAGAGAACTTTCGACAGCTGGAAACACCATATATTTT.

This chain uses TRBV6-5 with TRBJ1-5; D remains unclear. V lost 7 bases and J lost 1, with 14 bases in between. The germline V gene has CDR1 MNHEY and CDR2 SVGAGI. The CDR3 runs to 15 residues. The DNA of the CDR3 is TGTGCCAGCACCCTAGGAGGGTTCAGCAATCAGCCCCAGCATTTT. It codes for CASTLGGFSNQPQHF.

The gene calls are TRBV6-5 and TRBJ2-3; D is unresolved. Germline V gene sequence: CDR1 MNHEY, CDR2 SVGAGI. With 7 bases removed from V and 6 bases from J, the gap between germline ends came to 8 bases. This CDR3 has 11 residues. The DNA of the CDR3 is TGTGCCAGCACCCTATTTGATACGCAGTATTTT. Translating it yields CASTLFDTQYF.

This clone has only a few counts. The CDR3 reads CASSLEGGVLDYTF. DNA of the CDR3: TGTGCCAGCAGCTTAGAGGGGGGAGTCTTGGACTACACCTTC. V is TRBV11-1 and J is TRBJ1-2, with a possible D match to TRBD1 (6 bases). The germline V gene encodes CDR1 SGHAT and CDR2 FQDESV (reference sequence). This CDR3 has 14 residues. The V end was cut by 1 base, the J end by 10 bases, with 16 bases between.

The CDR3 coding sequence is TGTGCCAGCAGTTATGATCTTTGGGGGAGCTCCTACGAGCAGTACTTC. Encoded protein: CASSYDLWGSSYEQYF. This chain joins TRBV6-5 and TRBJ2-7, with D possibly called TRBD1 or TRBD2 (5 bases each). The CDR3 consists of 16 residues. Between the trimmed V and J ends, which lost 3 bases and 0 bases, there was a span of 15 bases. Germline assignment: CDR1 MNHEY and CDR2 SVGAGI.

This clone has just one count. This chain links TRBV27 with TRBJ2-1, with D maybe TRBD2 (5 bases). CDR3 size: 13 residues. CDR1 is MNHEY, CDR2 SMNVEV, per germline (reference sequence). The V and J ends lost 6 bases and 6 bases respectively, with 12 bases between them. Written as DNA, the CDR3 is TGTGCCAGCAGACCGGCCGGAGGCAATGAGCAGTTCTTC. Amino acid sequence: CASRPAGGNEQFF.

This clone was seen a few times. Here the CDR3 reads CASSSVMQARETEAFF. Here the CDR3 DNA reads TGTGCCAGCAGTTCGGTGATGCAGGCCCGGGAGACTGAAGCTTTCTTT. The gene calls are TRBV27 and TRBJ1-1; D is uncertain. The CDR3 contains 16 residues. Trimming removed 4 bases at V and 5 bases at J, with 20 bases between. Looked up from germline, CDR1 is MNHEY and CDR2 is SMNVEV (reference sequence).

The chain recombines TRBV10-3 with TRBJ1-1; tentatively, D is TRBD1 (6 bases). The CDR3 has 12 amino acids. Germline-derived CDR1 and CDR2 are ENHRY and SYGVKD. The V end lost 4 bases, the J end lost 10 bases, and 13 bases lay between the germline ends. The CDR3 spells CAISVGGLGAFF. Written as DNA, the CDR3 is TGTGCCATCAGTGTTGGGGGGCTGGGAGCTTTCTTT.

The chain links TRBV19 to TRBJ1-1, with 8 positions matching TRBD1. V lost 5 bases, J lost 8 bases, and 10 bases stayed unmatched. Germline CDR1 and CDR2: LNHDA and SQIVND (reference sequence). The CDR3 runs 14 residues. As DNA, the CDR3 is TGTGCCAGTAGTTTCCGACAGGGGAGGGAAGAAGCTTTCTTT. Translating it yields CASSFRQGREEAFF.

The chain couples TRBV5-1 to TRBJ2-1; tentatively, D is TRBD2 (6 bases). The V gene's germline CDR1 is SGHRS and CDR2 YFSETQ. V lost 0 bases and J lost 7, with 17 bases in between. There are 16 residues in the CDR3. The CDR3 spells CASSLERGMMENEQFF. CDR3 nucleotides: TGCGCCAGCAGCTTGGAACGCGGGATGATGGAGAATGAGCAGTTCTTC.

This chain connects TRBV5-1 to TRBJ2-3, with 10 positions matching TRBD2. The CDR3 extends over 17 amino acids. Per the germline V gene, CDR1 is SGHRS and CDR2 is YFSETQ. The junction had 10 bases not matched to a gene; V was cut back by 4 bases and J by 2 bases. The CDR3 DNA follows: TGCGCCAGCAGCGCGGGGGGACTAGCGATCCCCACAGATACGCAGTATTTT. It translates to CASSAGGLAIPTDTQYF.